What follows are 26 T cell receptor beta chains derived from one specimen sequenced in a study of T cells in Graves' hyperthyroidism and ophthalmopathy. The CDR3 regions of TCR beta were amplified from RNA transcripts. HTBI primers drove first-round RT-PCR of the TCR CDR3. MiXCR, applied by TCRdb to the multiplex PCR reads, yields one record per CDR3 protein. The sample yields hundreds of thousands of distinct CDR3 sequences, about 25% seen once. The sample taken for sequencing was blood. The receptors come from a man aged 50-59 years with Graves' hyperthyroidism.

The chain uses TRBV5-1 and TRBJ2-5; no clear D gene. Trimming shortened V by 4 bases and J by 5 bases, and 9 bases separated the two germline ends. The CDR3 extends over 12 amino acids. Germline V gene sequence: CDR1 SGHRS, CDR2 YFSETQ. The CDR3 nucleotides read TGCGCCAGCAGCCAGCCTGGGGAGACCCAGTACTTC. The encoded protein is CASSQPGETQYF.

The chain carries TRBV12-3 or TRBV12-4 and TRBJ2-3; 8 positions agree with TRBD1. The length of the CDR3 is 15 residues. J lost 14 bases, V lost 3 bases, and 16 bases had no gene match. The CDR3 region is CASSFRGQAHGSAYF. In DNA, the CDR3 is TGTGCCAGCAGTTTTAGGGGACAGGCCCATGGGTCTGCGTATTTT.

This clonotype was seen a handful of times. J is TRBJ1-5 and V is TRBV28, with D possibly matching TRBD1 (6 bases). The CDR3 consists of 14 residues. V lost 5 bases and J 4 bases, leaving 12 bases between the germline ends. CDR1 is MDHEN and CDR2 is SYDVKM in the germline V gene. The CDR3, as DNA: TGTGCCAGCAGTCTGGACAGCCTGAATCAGCCCCAGCATTTT. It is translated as CASSLDSLNQPQHF. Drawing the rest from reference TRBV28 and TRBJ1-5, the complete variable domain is DVKVTQSSRYLVKRTGEKVFLECVQDMDHENMFWYRQDPGLGLRLIYFSYDVKMKEKGDIPEGYSVSREKKERFSLILESASTNQTSMYLCASSLDSLNQPQHFGDGTRLSIL.

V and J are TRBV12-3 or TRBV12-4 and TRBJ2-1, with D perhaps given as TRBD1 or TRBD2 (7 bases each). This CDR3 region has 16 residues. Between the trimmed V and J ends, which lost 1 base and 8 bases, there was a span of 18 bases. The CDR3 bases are TGTGCCAGCAGTTTAGGGGCAGGGGGGGGAGGGGATGAGCAGTTCTTC. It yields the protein CASSLGAGGGGDEQFF.

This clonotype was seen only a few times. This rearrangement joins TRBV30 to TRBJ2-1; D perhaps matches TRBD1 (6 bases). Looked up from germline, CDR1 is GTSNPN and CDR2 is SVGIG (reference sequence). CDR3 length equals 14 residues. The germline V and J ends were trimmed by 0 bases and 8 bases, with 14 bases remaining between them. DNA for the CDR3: TGTGCCTGGAGTGTAGGCAGGGGAATGGATGAGCAGTTCTTC. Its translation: CAWSVGRGMDEQFF. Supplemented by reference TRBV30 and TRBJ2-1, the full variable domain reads SQTIHQWPATLVQPVGSPLSLECTVEGTSNPNLYWYRQAAGRGLQLLFYSVGIGQISSEVPQNLSASRPQDRQFILSSKKLLLSDSGFYLCAWSVGRGMDEQFFGPGTRLTVL.

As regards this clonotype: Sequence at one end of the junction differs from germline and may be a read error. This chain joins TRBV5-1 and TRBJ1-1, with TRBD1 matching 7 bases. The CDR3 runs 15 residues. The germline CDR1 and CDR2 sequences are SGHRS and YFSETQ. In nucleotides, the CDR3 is TGCGCCAGCAGCTTGGAGAAAGGGGGCTCCCCTGAAGCTTCCTTT. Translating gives CASSLEKGGSPEASF. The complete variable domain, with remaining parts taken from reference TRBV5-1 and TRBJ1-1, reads KAGVTQTPRYLIKTRGQQVTLSCSPISGHRSVSWYQQTPGQGLQFLFEYFSETQRNKGNFPGRFSGRQFSNSRSEMNVSTLELGDSALYLCASSLEKGGSPEASFGQGTRLTVV.

The CDR3 sequence: CSVADRDSNYGYTF. Written as DNA, the CDR3 is TGCAGCGTAGCAGACAGGGACTCTAACTATGGCTACACCTTC. The gene calls are TRBV29-1 and TRBJ1-2; 7 bases align to TRBD1. Germline CDR1 is SQVTM and CDR2 is ANQGSEA. V gave up 6 bases and J gave up 0 bases; unmatched junction bases: 7. This CDR3 is built from 14 residues.

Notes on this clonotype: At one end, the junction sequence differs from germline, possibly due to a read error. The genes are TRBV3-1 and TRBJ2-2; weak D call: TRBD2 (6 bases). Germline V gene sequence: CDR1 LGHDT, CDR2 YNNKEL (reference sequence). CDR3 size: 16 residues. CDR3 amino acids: CASSQVGTLNTGELFF. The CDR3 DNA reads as TGTGCCAGCAGCCAAGTTGGGACTCTAAACACCGGGGAGCTATTTTTT.

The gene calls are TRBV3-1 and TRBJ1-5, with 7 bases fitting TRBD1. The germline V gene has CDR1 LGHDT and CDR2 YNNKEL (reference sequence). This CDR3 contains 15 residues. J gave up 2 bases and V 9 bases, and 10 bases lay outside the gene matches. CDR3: CASGDRAFGNQPQHF. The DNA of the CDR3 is TGTGCCAGTGGGGACAGAGCGTTCGGCAATCAGCCCCAGCATTTT.

The CDR3 coding sequence is TGCAGTGCTCGGGGGGGGGGCCCGATTGAAGCTTTCTTT. Amino acids: CSARGGGPIEAFF. The genes are TRBV20-1 and TRBJ1-1, with D maybe TRBD1 (6 bases). V dropped 5 bases and J dropped 7 bases, with 17 bases sitting between them. Germline V gives CDR1 DFQATT, CDR2 SNEGSKA (reference sequence). The CDR3 covers 13 residues.

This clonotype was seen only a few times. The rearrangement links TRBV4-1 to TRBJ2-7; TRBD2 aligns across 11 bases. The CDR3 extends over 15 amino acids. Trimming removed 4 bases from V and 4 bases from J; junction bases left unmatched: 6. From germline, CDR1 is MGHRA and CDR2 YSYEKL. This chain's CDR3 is CASSLTTSGEYEQYF. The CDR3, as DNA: TGCGCCAGCAGCCTCACGACTAGCGGGGAATACGAGCAGTACTTC.

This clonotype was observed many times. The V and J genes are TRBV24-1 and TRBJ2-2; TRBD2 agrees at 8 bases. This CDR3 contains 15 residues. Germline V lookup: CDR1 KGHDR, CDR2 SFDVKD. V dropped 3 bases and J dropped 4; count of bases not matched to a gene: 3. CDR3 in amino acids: CATSDTTSVTGELFF. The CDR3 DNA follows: TGTGCCACCAGTGATACGACTAGCGTCACCGGGGAGCTGTTTTTT.

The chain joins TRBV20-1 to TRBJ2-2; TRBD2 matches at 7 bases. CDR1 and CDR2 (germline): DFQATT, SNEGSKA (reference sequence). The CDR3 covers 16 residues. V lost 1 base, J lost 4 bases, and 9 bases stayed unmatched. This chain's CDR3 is CSARGPAGRVTGELFF. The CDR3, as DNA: TGCAGTGCTAGAGGGCCAGCGGGACGGGTCACCGGGGAGCTGTTTTTT.

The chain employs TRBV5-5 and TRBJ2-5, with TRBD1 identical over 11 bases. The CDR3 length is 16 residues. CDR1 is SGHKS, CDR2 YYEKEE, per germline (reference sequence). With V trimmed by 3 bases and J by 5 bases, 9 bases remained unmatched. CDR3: CASSSLDRGLGETQYF. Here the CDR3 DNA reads TGTGCCAGCAGCTCCCTGGACAGGGGGCTAGGGGAGACCCAGTACTTC.

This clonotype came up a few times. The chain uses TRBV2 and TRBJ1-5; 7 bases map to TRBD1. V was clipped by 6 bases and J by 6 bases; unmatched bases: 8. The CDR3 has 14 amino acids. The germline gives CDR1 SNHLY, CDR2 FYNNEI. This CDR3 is CASRPGQAGQPQHF. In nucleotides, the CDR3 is TGTGCCAGCAGACCTGGACAGGCGGGTCAGCCCCAGCATTTT.

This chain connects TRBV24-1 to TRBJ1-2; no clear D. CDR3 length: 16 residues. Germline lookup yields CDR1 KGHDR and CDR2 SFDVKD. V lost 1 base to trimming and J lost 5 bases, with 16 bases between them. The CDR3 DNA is TGTGCCACCAGTGATTTTGAGGGAGACTGGGCTTATGGCTACACCTTC. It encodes CATSDFEGDWAYGYTF.

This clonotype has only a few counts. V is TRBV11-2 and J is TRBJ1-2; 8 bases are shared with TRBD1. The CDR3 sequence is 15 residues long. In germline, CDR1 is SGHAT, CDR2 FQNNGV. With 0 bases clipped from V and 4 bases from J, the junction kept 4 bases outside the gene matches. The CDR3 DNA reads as TGTGCCAGCAGCTTAGATGGGGACAGGCCCTATGGCTACACCTTC. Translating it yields CASSLDGDRPYGYTF.

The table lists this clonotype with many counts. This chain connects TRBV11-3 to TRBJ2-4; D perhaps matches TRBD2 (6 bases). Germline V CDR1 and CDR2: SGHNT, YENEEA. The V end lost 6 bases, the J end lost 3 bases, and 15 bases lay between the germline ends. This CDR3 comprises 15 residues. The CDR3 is CASSTGGDFKNIQYF. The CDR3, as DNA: TGTGCCAGCAGTACCGGTGGGGACTTCAAAAACATTCAGTACTTC.

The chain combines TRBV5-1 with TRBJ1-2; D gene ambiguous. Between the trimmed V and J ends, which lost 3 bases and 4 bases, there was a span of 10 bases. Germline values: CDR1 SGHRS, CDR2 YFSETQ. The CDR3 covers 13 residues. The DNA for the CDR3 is TGCGCCAGCAGCTCGGACCCCCCCTATGGCTACACCTTC. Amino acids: CASSSDPPYGYTF. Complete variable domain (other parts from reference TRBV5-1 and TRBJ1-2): KAGVTQTPRYLIKTRGQQVTLSCSPISGHRSVSWYQQTPGQGLQFLFEYFSETQRNKGNFPGRFSGRQFSNSRSEMNVSTLELGDSALYLCASSSDPPYGYTFGSGTRLTVV.

CDR3 coding DNA: TGCAGTGCTAGGCGCGGGACAGGGAACACCGGGGAGCTGTTTTTT. It yields the protein CSARRGTGNTGELFF. This sequence joins TRBV20-1 and TRBJ2-2, with 8 positions matching TRBD1. V lost 3 bases, J lost 1 base, and 4 bases stayed unmatched. CDR1 is DFQATT, CDR2 SNEGSKA, per germline (reference sequence). This CDR3 spans 15 amino acids.

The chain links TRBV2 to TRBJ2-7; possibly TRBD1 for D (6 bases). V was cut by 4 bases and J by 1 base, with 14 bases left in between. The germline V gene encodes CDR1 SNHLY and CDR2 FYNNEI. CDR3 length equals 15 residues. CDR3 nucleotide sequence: TGTGCCAGCAGTGGATTTTGGGACAAATCCTACGAGCAGTACTTC. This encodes CASSGFWDKSYEQYF.

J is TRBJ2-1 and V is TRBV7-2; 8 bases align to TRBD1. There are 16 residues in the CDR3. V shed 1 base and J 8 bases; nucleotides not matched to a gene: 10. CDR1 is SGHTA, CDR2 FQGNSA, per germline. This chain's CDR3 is CASSLGSARGQDEQFF. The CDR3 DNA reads TGTGCCAGCAGCTTAGGTTCGGCCAGGGGGCAGGATGAGCAGTTCTTC.

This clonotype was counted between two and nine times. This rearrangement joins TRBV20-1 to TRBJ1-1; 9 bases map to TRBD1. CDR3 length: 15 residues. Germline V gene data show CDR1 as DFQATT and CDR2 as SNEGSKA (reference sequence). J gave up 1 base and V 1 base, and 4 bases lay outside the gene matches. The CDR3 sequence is CSARVYRGQNTEAFF. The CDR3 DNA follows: TGCAGTGCTAGAGTTTACAGGGGGCAGAACACTGAAGCTTTCTTT.

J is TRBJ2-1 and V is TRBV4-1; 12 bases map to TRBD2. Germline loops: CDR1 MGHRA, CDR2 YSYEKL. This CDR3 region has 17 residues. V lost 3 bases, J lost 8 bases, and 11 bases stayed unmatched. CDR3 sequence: CASSHPTSGGSIDEQFF. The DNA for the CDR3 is TGCGCCAGCAGCCACCCGACTAGCGGGGGATCAATCGATGAGCAGTTCTTC.

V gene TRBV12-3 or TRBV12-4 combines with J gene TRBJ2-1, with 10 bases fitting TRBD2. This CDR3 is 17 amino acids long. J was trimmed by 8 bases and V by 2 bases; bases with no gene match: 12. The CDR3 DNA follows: TGTGCCAGCAGTTTAACCCCTAGCGGGAGAAAGGGGGATGAGCAGTTCTTC. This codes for CASSLTPSGRKGDEQFF.

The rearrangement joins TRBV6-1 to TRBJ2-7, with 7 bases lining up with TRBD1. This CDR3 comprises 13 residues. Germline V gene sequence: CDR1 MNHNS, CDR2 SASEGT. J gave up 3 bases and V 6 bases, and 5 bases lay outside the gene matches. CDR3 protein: CASSKGQYYEQYF. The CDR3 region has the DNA TGTGCCAGCAGCAAGGGACAGTACTACGAGCAGTACTTC.